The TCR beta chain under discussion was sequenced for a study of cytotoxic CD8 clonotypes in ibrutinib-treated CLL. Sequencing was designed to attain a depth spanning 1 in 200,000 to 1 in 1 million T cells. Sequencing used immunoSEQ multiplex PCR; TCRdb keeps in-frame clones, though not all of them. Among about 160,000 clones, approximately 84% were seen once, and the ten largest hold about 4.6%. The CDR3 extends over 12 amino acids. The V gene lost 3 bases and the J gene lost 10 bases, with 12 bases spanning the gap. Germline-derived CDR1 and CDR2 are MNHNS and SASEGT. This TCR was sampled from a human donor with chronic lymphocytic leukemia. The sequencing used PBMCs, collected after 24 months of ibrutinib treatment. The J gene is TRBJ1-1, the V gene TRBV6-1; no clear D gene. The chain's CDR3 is CASSEPPSLAFF. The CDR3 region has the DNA TGTGCCAGCAGTGAGCCCCCGAGCTTAGCTTTCTTT.